This is a list of T cell receptor beta chains from one sample in a study of T cells in Graves' hyperthyroidism and ophthalmopathy. TCRdb reanalysed the multiplex PCR reads using MiXCR and keeps one entry per CDR3 protein. In the table there are fewer than 900,000 distinct CDR3 sequences, approximately 18% of which are singletons. Sequenced input: blood. Every receptor here comes from a woman between 45 and 60 years old with Graves' hyperthyroidism that later progressed to Graves' ophthalmopathy. Each CDR3 is given with its conserved first and last residue. A D gene is named only where the DNA matches it firmly. Where a row states a size, it is once, few, many or the class of an expanded clone; other rows omit it.

D: TRBD1
V: TRBV6-1
J: TRBJ1-2
size: few
DNA: TGTGCCAGCAGTTATGGGGACAGCCTTGAGTATGGCTACACCTTC
CDR3: CASSYGDSLEYGYTF

D: -
V: TRBV5-4
J: TRBJ1-1
size: -
DNA: TGTGCCAGCAGCTTGGAGCGGGGGCGTGAAGCTATCTTT
CDR3: CASSLERGREAIF

D: TRBD1
V: TRBV27
J: TRBJ1-4
size: few
DNA: TGTGCCAGCAGTTATAGGGGGCCCGAAGAGAAACTGTTTTTT
CDR3: CASSYRGPEEKLFF

D: TRBD2
V: TRBV6-2/TRBV6-3
J: TRBJ2-1
size: -
DNA: TGTGCCAGCAGTTACGACAGCGGGGGGTACAATGAGCAGTTCTTC
CDR3: CASSYDSGGYNEQFF

D: TRBD2
V: TRBV4-1
J: TRBJ2-1
size: many
DNA: TGCGCCAGCAGCGATCCGGGACTAGCGCACAATGAGCAGTTCTTC
CDR3: CASSDPGLAHNEQFF

D: -
V: TRBV20-1
J: TRBJ2-3
size: many
DNA: TGCAGTGCCCACTCCGGGACTCCCTCTAGCACAGATACGCAGTATTTT
CDR3: CSAHSGTPSSTDTQYF

D: -
V: TRBV5-1
J: TRBJ2-1
size: -
DNA: TGCGCCAGCAGCTGGACCCTTCGAGGGGGCTCCTACAATGAGCAGTTCTTC
CDR3: CASSWTLRGGSYNEQFF

D: -
V: TRBV4-1
J: TRBJ2-2
size: few
DNA: TGCGCCAGCAGCTACTACTTGAACACCGGGGAGCTGTTTTTT
CDR3: CASSYYLNTGELFF

D: TRBD1
V: TRBV7-9
J: TRBJ1-1
size: -
DNA: TGTGCCAGCAGCTCCTCGAGGGGACAGCTCTGGGGGAACACTGAAGCTTTCTTT
CDR3: CASSSSRGQLWGNTEAFF

D: -
V: TRBV10-1
J: TRBJ2-3
size: many
DNA: TGCGCCAGCTCCAGGGGGGCGACTAGCTCAGATACGCAGTATTTT
CDR3: CASSRGATSSDTQYF

D: -
V: TRBV19
J: TRBJ2-1
size: few
DNA: TGTGCCAGTAGTATAGAGCACCAACCCTCCTACAATGAGCAGTTCTTC
CDR3: CASSIEHQPSYNEQFF

D: TRBD1
V: TRBV2
J: TRBJ2-3
size: -
DNA: TGTGCCAGCAGTGGGACAGGCTCGGGGAATACGCAGTATTTT
CDR3: CASSGTGSGNTQYF

D: TRBD1
V: TRBV6-1
J: TRBJ1-2
size: many
DNA: TGTGCCAGCAGCCAGACAGGGCTGGGGTATGGCTACACCTTC
CDR3: CASSQTGLGYGYTF

D: -
V: TRBV27
J: TRBJ1-1
size: many
DNA: TGTGCCAGCGCGATGGGGGACACTGAAGCTTTCTTT
CDR3: CASAMGDTEAFF

D: TRBD1
V: TRBV7-9
J: TRBJ1-2
size: -
DNA: TGTGCCAGCAGCAGGATTGGACAGGGCGTCGACTATGGCTACACCTTC
CDR3: CASSRIGQGVDYGYTF

D: -
V: TRBV3-1
J: TRBJ2-2
size: -
DNA: TGTGCCAGCAGCCAGACCCCCATCCTGGGCACCGGGGAGCTGTTTTTT
CDR3: CASSQTPILGTGELFF

D: -
V: TRBV2
J: TRBJ2-1
size: -
DNA: TGTGCCAGCAGCCCCCTGGGGGACGAGCAGTTCTTC
CDR3: CASSPLGDEQFF

D: -
V: TRBV7-2
J: TRBJ2-1
size: many
DNA: TGTGCCAGCAGCTTAGACGGCAAGAGCTCCTACAATGAGCAGTTCTTC
CDR3: CASSLDGKSSYNEQFF

D: TRBD1
V: TRBV5-1
J: TRBJ1-4
size: -
DNA: TGCGCCAGCAGCCGGACAGGGGGGCCCGCAACTAATGAAAAACTGTTTTTT
CDR3: CASSRTGGPATNEKLFF

D: TRBD2
V: TRBV12-3/TRBV12-4
J: TRBJ2-3
size: few
DNA: TGTGCCATCACTAGCGACGCAGATACGCAGTATTTT
CDR3: CAITSDADTQYF

D: TRBD1
V: TRBV19
J: TRBJ1-2
size: few
DNA: TGTGCCAGTAGGAAGGGACAGGGGGACTACACCTTC
CDR3: CASRKGQGDYTF

D: -
V: TRBV28
J: TRBJ2-7
size: -
DNA: TGTGCCAGCAGTTTTCCCGGGACACACCCCTACGAGCAGTACTTC
CDR3: CASSFPGTHPYEQYF

D: -
V: TRBV14
J: TRBJ1-2
size: -
DNA: TGTGCCAGCAGCCAAGATAGGACATCCTATGGCTACACCTTC
CDR3: CASSQDRTSYGYTF

D: TRBD1
V: TRBV6-1
J: TRBJ1-6
size: many
DNA: TGTGCCAGCAGGGAACAGGGGATAGAAGTGAATTCACCCCTCCACTTT
CDR3: CASREQGIEVNSPLHF

D: -
V: TRBV9
J: TRBJ2-5
size: few
DNA: TGTGCCAGCAGCGTAGGTGACGGGACCCAGTACTTC
CDR3: CASSVGDGTQYF

D: -
V: TRBV18
J: TRBJ1-2
size: many
DNA: TGTGCCAGCGCGACAGATCCCTATGGCTACACCTTC
CDR3: CASATDPYGYTF

D: -
V: TRBV11-2
J: TRBJ1-5
size: many
DNA: TGTGCCAGCGCCACCCGATCGGGGGTACAGCCCCAGCATTTT
CDR3: CASATRSGVQPQHF

D: TRBD1
V: TRBV3-1
J: TRBJ1-3
size: few
DNA: TGTGCCAGCAGCCACCGGGACAGGGGGATTGGAAACACCATATATTTT
CDR3: CASSHRDRGIGNTIYF

D: -
V: TRBV18
J: TRBJ1-4
size: -
DNA: TGTGCCAGCTCAACAAACAGGGCCGGGGGTGAAAAACTGTTTTTT
CDR3: CASSTNRAGGEKLFF

D: -
V: TRBV3-1
J: TRBJ1-3
size: -
DNA: TGTGCCAGCAGCCAAGATGTCAGGGTGGCAAACACCATATATTTT
CDR3: CASSQDVRVANTIYF

D: -
V: TRBV6-2/TRBV6-3
J: TRBJ1-1
size: -
DNA: TGTGCCAGCACCATAGATAGCATGAACACTGAAGCTTTCTTT
CDR3: CASTIDSMNTEAFF

D: -
V: TRBV5-1
J: TRBJ2-7
size: many
DNA: TGCGCCAGCAGCTTGAGACCGGAGTCCTACGAGCAGTACTTC
CDR3: CASSLRPESYEQYF

D: -
V: TRBV5-4
J: TRBJ1-5
size: few
DNA: TGTGCCAGCAGCTTGGGGCCTCAAGGGACGGGCAATCAGCCCCAGCATTTT
CDR3: CASSLGPQGTGNQPQHF

D: TRBD1
V: TRBV7-8
J: TRBJ2-7
size: few
DNA: TGTGCCAGCAGCATAAGACAGGGCGGCTACGAGCAGTACTTC
CDR3: CASSIRQGGYEQYF

D: -
V: TRBV28
J: TRBJ2-2
size: many
DNA: TGTGCCAGCAGTCTTCGGGCGGACACCGGGGAGCTGTTTTTT
CDR3: CASSLRADTGELFF

D: -
V: TRBV5-1
J: TRBJ2-7
size: few
DNA: TGCGCCAGCAGCGGCCACGACAGATCCTACGAGCAGTACTTC
CDR3: CASSGHDRSYEQYF

D: -
V: TRBV12-3/TRBV12-4
J: TRBJ2-2
size: -
DNA: TGTGCCAGCAGTTTACAAGAGTACACCGGGGAGCTGTTTTTT
CDR3: CASSLQEYTGELFF

D: -
V: TRBV20-1
J: TRBJ1-6
size: many
DNA: TGCAGTGCTAGACTCGAGGGGAGGGACAATTCACCCCTCCACTTT
CDR3: CSARLEGRDNSPLHF

D: TRBD1
V: TRBV5-1
J: TRBJ2-2
size: few
DNA: TGCGCCAGCAGAGGTCATAAGGGACAGTCGAACACCGGGGAGCTGTTTTTT
CDR3: CASRGHKGQSNTGELFF

D: TRBD2
V: TRBV20-1
J: TRBJ2-7
size: -
DNA: TGCAGTGCTAGGCGCTTAGCGGGGGAATCCTACGAGCAGTACTTC
CDR3: CSARRLAGESYEQYF

D: -
V: TRBV4-1
J: TRBJ2-4
size: -
DNA: TGCGCCAGCAGCCAAGTCCTGACAGGGATGAGGTCGGGAGACATTCAGTACTTC
CDR3: CASSQVLTGMRSGDIQYF

D: -
V: TRBV30
J: TRBJ1-1
size: -
DNA: TGTGCCTTGATATGGACTTACGGTGGGGCTGAAGCTTTCTTT
CDR3: CALIWTYGGAEAFF

D: TRBD2
V: TRBV19
J: TRBJ2-2
size: few
DNA: TGTGCCATTGCTAAGACTAGCGGGGGGCTATCCACCGGGGAGCTGTTTTTT
CDR3: CAIAKTSGGLSTGELFF

D: TRBD1
V: TRBV5-6
J: TRBJ1-6
size: few
DNA: TGTGCCAGCAGCTTCGACAGGGCGAATTCACCCCTCCACTTT
CDR3: CASSFDRANSPLHF

D: -
V: TRBV4-1
J: TRBJ1-2
size: few
DNA: TGCGCCAGCAGCCAAGTTCCCAGCCGGGATCTGAACTATGGCTACACCTTC
CDR3: CASSQVPSRDLNYGYTF

D: -
V: TRBV27
J: TRBJ2-6
size: few
DNA: TGTGCCAGCAGTTTACTCCAAGGGGGGTCTGGGGCCAACGTCCTGACTTTC
CDR3: CASSLLQGGSGANVLTF

D: -
V: TRBV27
J: TRBJ1-4
size: -
DNA: TGTGCCAGCAGTTTTATAGGGAATGAAAAACTGTTTTTT
CDR3: CASSFIGNEKLFF

D: -
V: TRBV2
J: TRBJ1-6
size: -
DNA: TGTGCCAGCACCACGGACAGCCCGAGCTCCTATAATTCACCCCTCCACTTT
CDR3: CASTTDSPSSYNSPLHF

D: -
V: TRBV12-3/TRBV12-4
J: TRBJ1-5
size: many
DNA: TGTGCCAGCAGTTTATCCCTCAATCAGCCCCAGCATTTT
CDR3: CASSLSLNQPQHF

D: TRBD1
V: TRBV20-1
J: TRBJ2-3
size: few
DNA: TGCAGTGTATACAGGGGTGGCGCAGATACGCAGTATTTT
CDR3: CSVYRGGADTQYF

D: TRBD1
V: TRBV18
J: TRBJ1-6
size: many
DNA: TGTGCCAGCTCCTCCGGGACAGGAAGCCTCTATAATTCACCCCTCCACTTT
CDR3: CASSSGTGSLYNSPLHF

D: TRBD1
V: TRBV7-9
J: TRBJ1-6
size: many
DNA: TGTGCCAGCAGGTCCGGGACAGGGATTTCACCCCTCCACTTT
CDR3: CASRSGTGISPLHF

D: -
V: TRBV19
J: TRBJ2-1
size: -
DNA: TGTGCCAGTGCTATACCGGGTTCCTACAATGAGCAGTTCTTC
CDR3: CASAIPGSYNEQFF

D: -
V: TRBV6-2/TRBV6-3
J: TRBJ1-1
size: few
DNA: TGTGCCAGCAGTTATATCAACACTGAAGCTTTCTTT
CDR3: CASSYINTEAFF

D: TRBD1
V: TRBV9
J: TRBJ2-1
size: many
DNA: TGTGCCAGCAGCGTAGAGAGGGGGCCCTACAATGAGCAGTTCTTC
CDR3: CASSVERGPYNEQFF

D: -
V: TRBV19
J: TRBJ1-1
size: few
DNA: TGTGCCAGTAGGAAAAAGGAGAACACTGAAGCTTTCTTT
CDR3: CASRKKENTEAFF

D: TRBD1
V: TRBV20-1
J: TRBJ2-4
size: -
DNA: TGCAGTGCTAGACTACAGGGGGCGAATTTATATGGCATTCAGTACTTC
CDR3: CSARLQGANLYGIQYF